Listed below are T cell receptor beta chains from one sample, sequenced in a study of yellow fever vaccine responses in identical twins. TCRdb reprocessed the RT-PCR reads with MiXCR, giving one entry per CDR3 protein. The top ten clones hold roughly 6.8% of a sample with 790 or so distinct CDR3 sequences, approximately 80% of them seen once. The sequencing here drew on T cells from blood (PBMCs), unsorted or a sorted subset (not recorded which), taken before or after yellow fever vaccination (not recorded which). Receptors originate from a woman aged 18-29 years who received the yellow fever vaccine. Both conserved end residues are part of each CDR3. A D gene is named only where the DNA matches it firmly. Clone size, where shown, is once, few, many, or a class for clones that have expanded.

j_gene | d_gene | abundance | v_gene | CDR3aa | CDR3nt
TRBJ2-1 | TRBD1 | NA | TRBV11-1 | CASRYRLDRANEQFF | TGTGCCAGCAGATATAGATTGGACAGGGCTAATGAGCAGTTCTTC
TRBJ2-7 | NA | few | TRBV7-9 | CASSLDRRQNF | TGTGCCAGCAGTTTGGACCGGAGACAGAACTTC
TRBJ1-2 | TRBD1 | NA | TRBV6-1 | CASSVTGVFNYGYTF | TGTGCCAGCAGCGTTACAGGGGTTTTTAACTATGGCTACACCTTC
TRBJ2-7 | NA | NA | TRBV7-9 | CASSFSEVGNNEQYF | TGTGCCAGCAGCTTCAGCGAGGTGGGGAATAACGAGCAGTACTTC
TRBJ2-1 | NA | NA | TRBV12-3/TRBV12-4 | CASSLALEGSYNEQFF | TGTGCCAGCAGTTTAGCCCTTGAGGGTTCCTACAATGAGCAGTTCTTC
TRBJ2-7 | TRBD1 | once | TRBV7-3 | CASSSDRGREQYF | TGTGCCAGCAGTTCCGACAGGGGCCGGGAGCAGTACTTC
TRBJ1-3 | NA | NA | TRBV12-3/TRBV12-4 | CASSPDPTGNTIYF | TGTGCCAGCAGTCCGGATCCCACTGGAAACACCATATATTTT
TRBJ2-3 | TRBD2 | NA | TRBV12-3/TRBV12-4 | CASSFVTSGSGADTQYF | TGTGCCAGCAGTTTTGTGACTAGCGGGAGTGGGGCAGATACGCAGTATTTT
TRBJ2-3 | TRBD1 | NA | TRBV13 | CASSPGQGETDTQYF | TGTGCCAGCAGCCCGGGACAGGGCGAGACAGATACGCAGTATTTT
TRBJ1-1 | NA | NA | TRBV28 | CASRVGTSAGTEAFF | TGTGCCAGCAGGGTAGGGACATCCGCGGGGACTGAAGCTTTCTTT
TRBJ1-2 | TRBD1 | NA | TRBV10-1 | CASSLTGTLGYTF | TGCGCCAGCAGTTTGACAGGGACCCTGGGCTACACCTTC
TRBJ1-6 | NA | few | TRBV23-1 | CASRGTDKNSPLHF | TGCGCCAGCAGGGGGACTGATAAAAATTCACCCCTCCACTTT
TRBJ2-1 | TRBD2 | NA | TRBV11-3 | CASSLRAGGLSYNEQFF | TGTGCCAGCAGCTTACGCGCGGGAGGGCTCTCCTACAATGAGCAGTTCTTC
TRBJ1-1 | NA | NA | TRBV20-1 | CSARDLRQTEAFF | TGCAGTGCTAGAGATCTCAGGCAAACTGAAGCTTTCTTT
TRBJ2-7 | NA | NA | TRBV3-1 | CASSQGGLGITVYEQYF | TGTGCCAGCAGCCAAGGTGGCCTGGGGATCACCGTCTACGAGCAGTACTTC
TRBJ1-2 | NA | NA | TRBV7-7 | CASSPLGNYGYTF | TGTGCCAGCAGCCCCCTGGGGAACTATGGCTACACCTTC
TRBJ2-3 | TRBD2 | NA | TRBV2 | CASSETSGGTDTQYF | TGTGCCAGCAGTGAGACTAGCGGGGGTACAGATACGCAGTATTTT
TRBJ1-4 | NA | NA | TRBV7-7 | CASSLVPCGRDEKLFF | TGTGCCAGCAGCTTAGTTCCTTGCGGCCGCGATGAAAAACTGTTTTTT
TRBJ1-1 | NA | NA | TRBV12-3/TRBV12-4 | CASSLRGSGQDTEAFF | TGTGCCAGCAGTTTACGGGGGAGCGGTCAAGACACTGAAGCTTTCTTT
TRBJ1-5 | NA | NA | TRBV13 | CASSLGHQISIQHF | TGTGCCAGCAGCCTGGGACACCAGATCTCGATCCAGCATTTT
TRBJ2-1 | NA | NA | TRBV27 | CASSGGQSRYNEQFF | TGTGCCAGCAGCGGGGGACAGAGTCGTTACAATGAGCAGTTCTTC
TRBJ1-5 | NA | NA | TRBV6-5 | CATSRVSNQPQHF | TGTGCCACCTCTAGGGTGAGCAATCAGCCCCAGCATTTT
TRBJ2-3 | TRBD2 | NA | TRBV4-2 | CASSHRTGLAGGGPTQYF | TGTGCCAGCAGCCACCGAACAGGGCTAGCGGGAGGGGGGCCTACGCAGTATTTT
TRBJ1-1 | NA | NA | TRBV12-3/TRBV12-4 | CASSPTVRGTEAFF | TGTGCCAGCAGTCCGACCGTCAGGGGTACTGAAGCTTTCTTT
TRBJ1-2 | NA | NA | TRBV7-9 | CASSLERAAHGYTF | TGTGCCAGCAGCTTAGAGAGGGCAGCCCATGGCTACACCTTC
TRBJ2-5 | NA | NA | TRBV10-3 | CAISDRVEQETQYF | TGTGCCATCAGTGACAGGGTTGAACAAGAGACCCAGTACTTC
TRBJ1-1 | NA | few | TRBV15 | CATSRGATRTEAFF | TGTGCCACCAGCAGAGGGGCAACGAGGACTGAAGCTTTCTTT
TRBJ1-1 | NA | few | TRBV15 | CATSSFVQGIDTEAFF | TGTGCCACCAGCAGCTTTGTCCAAGGGATAGACACTGAAGCTTTCTTT
TRBJ1-4 | TRBD1 | NA | TRBV5-4 | CASSLRGAGTGGNEKLFF | TGTGCCAGCAGCTTGAGGGGTGCCGGGACAGGGGGCAATGAAAAACTGTTTTTT
TRBJ1-3 | NA | once | TRBV6-1 | CASSEGRGNTIYF | TGTGCCAGCAGCGAGGGTCGGGGAAACACCATATATTTT
TRBJ2-1 | TRBD2 | NA | TRBV29-1 | CSVALAGGPNEQFF | TGCAGCGTCGCTCTAGCGGGAGGTCCTAATGAGCAGTTCTTC
TRBJ2-7 | TRBD1 | NA | TRBV10-3 | CAISAGQGELSYEQYF | TGTGCCATCAGTGCCGGACAGGGAGAATTAAGCTACGAGCAGTACTTC